These T cell receptor beta chains were read from a single sample in a study of metastatic and nonmetastatic thyroid tumors. TCRdb reanalyzed the PCR reads via MiXCR. The sample consists of 10,000 to 15,000 clones, approximately 27% of them appearing once. The specimen was tumor tissue. These receptors all stem from a female donor with papillary thyroid cancer or a benign thyroid nodule (not recorded which). Some clones in this sample may be carry-over from other donors' samples. Each CDR3 is given with its conserved first and last residue. The D gene is left open where the match is weak.

CASSLMSTPEAFF	TRBV6-1	TRBJ1-1	NA
CASSLGYTGQPQHF	TRBV7-6	TRBJ1-5	NA
CASSERGGQPQHF	TRBV6-4	TRBJ1-5	NA
CASSEWLAGVRFF	TRBV10-2	TRBJ2-1	TRBD2
CASSSQPGSEVPQYF	TRBV6-5	TRBJ2-3	NA
CASSYAGTEFNQPQHF	TRBV6-2/TRBV6-3	TRBJ1-5	TRBD1
CASSSGGPGGELFF	TRBV5-1	TRBJ2-2	NA
CASRTLGAGTYGYTF	TRBV28	TRBJ1-2	NA
CAMSSSYNEQFF	TRBV7-9	TRBJ2-1	NA
CASSLLSNEQYF	TRBV7-2	TRBJ2-7	NA
CASSFSSNQPQHF	TRBV12-3/TRBV12-4	TRBJ1-5	NA
CASSPQDLSETQYF	TRBV18	TRBJ2-5	NA
CASRGDRENQPQHF	TRBV6-1	TRBJ1-5	TRBD1
CASSKHLAGGYNEQFF	TRBV18	TRBJ2-1	TRBD2
CASTKSGGYDNEHFF	TRBV6-5	TRBJ2-1	TRBD2
CASSLPVSNEQYF	TRBV27	TRBJ2-7	NA
CSVARGTGAGEQYF	TRBV29-1	TRBJ2-7	TRBD1
CASSLARDRGKEQFF	TRBV7-2	TRBJ2-1	TRBD1
CAWSPWGGYNEQFF	TRBV30	TRBJ2-1	TRBD2
CSARSPGAHTEAFF	TRBV20-1	TRBJ1-1	NA
CASSVSQSGAINYGYTF	TRBV9	TRBJ1-2	NA
CASGAGVYTGELFF	TRBV10-2	TRBJ2-2	TRBD2
CASSELAAGYEQYF	TRBV2	TRBJ2-7	NA
CASSLRGAGYEQYF	TRBV12-3/TRBV12-4	TRBJ2-7	NA
CASSSVSNTEAFF	TRBV25-1	TRBJ1-1	NA
CASREQGYGNTIYF	TRBV27	TRBJ1-3	TRBD1
CASSGTVNTEAFF	TRBV28	TRBJ1-1	TRBD1
CASSQGGPGNEQFF	TRBV4-2	TRBJ2-1	NA
CSIRYSDRDYGYTF	TRBV28	TRBJ1-2	TRBD1